This T cell receptor (beta chain) came from a study of regulatory T cells in long-lasting Graves disease. Time point meaning: newly diagnosed GD, antithyroid drugs for less than 3 months. From RNA extracted from PBMCs, the TCR library was made. Germline trimming cut 7 bases from V and 5 bases from J; bases unmatched to any gene: 13. The germline V gene encodes CDR1 LNHDA and CDR2 SQIVND (reference sequence). The CDR3 runs to 16 residues. Construction of TCR beta libraries relied on iRepertoire HTBI primers and on Arm-PCR targeting CDR3 regions. A single record per CDR3 protein comes from TCRdb applying MiXCR to the multiplex PCR reads. The sample has fewer than 350,000 distinct CDR3 sequences; 15% to 20% are singletons. This clonotype was counted many times.

V and J are TRBV19 and TRBJ2-1, with 8 positions matching TRBD2. The receptor comes from a female donor with Graves disease. This specimen was peripheral blood mononuclear cells (PBMCs), taken at new diagnosis, from a patient treated with antithyroid drugs. This CDR3 is CASTKGMREANNEQFF. The CDR3 nucleotides read TGTGCCAGTACCAAGGGGATGCGGGAGGCCAACAATGAGCAGTTCTTC.